This T cell receptor (beta chain) is drawn from a study of shared clonotypes between healthy human individuals. After removal of 4 bases from V and 2 bases from J, the junction contained 7 bases not matched to a gene. Germline loops: CDR1 SGHTA, CDR2 FQGNSA. The CDR3 contains 15 residues. Naive CD8 cells lacked CD45RO, underwent positive selection for CCR7 and left out terminally differentiated effector memory CD45RA+ cells. The assay was immunoSEQ multiplex PCR, and TCRdb's table has in-frame clones only and misses some. The table has millions of clones, around 93% seen once; the top ten hold approximately 1.7%.

This chain connects TRBV7-2 to TRBJ2-5, with 7 bases aligning to TRBD1. Sequencing used naive CD8+ T cells from PBMCs. This receptor was taken from a man younger than 35 in good health. Some clones in this sample may be carry-over from other donors' samples. The CDR3: CASSSGTVLQETQYF. As DNA, the CDR3 is TGTGCCAGCAGCTCCGGGACAGTTTTACAAGAGACCCAGTACTTC.